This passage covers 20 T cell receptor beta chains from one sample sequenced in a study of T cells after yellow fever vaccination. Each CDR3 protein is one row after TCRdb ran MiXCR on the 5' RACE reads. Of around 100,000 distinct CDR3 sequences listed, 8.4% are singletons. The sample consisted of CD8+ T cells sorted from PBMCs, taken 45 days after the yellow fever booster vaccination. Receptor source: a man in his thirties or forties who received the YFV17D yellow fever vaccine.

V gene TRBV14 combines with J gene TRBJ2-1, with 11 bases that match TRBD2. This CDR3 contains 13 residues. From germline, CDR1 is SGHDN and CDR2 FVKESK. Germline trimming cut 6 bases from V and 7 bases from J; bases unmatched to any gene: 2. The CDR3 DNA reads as TGTGCCAGCAGGGCTAGCGGGAGGAATGAGCAGTTCTTC. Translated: CASRASGRNEQFF.

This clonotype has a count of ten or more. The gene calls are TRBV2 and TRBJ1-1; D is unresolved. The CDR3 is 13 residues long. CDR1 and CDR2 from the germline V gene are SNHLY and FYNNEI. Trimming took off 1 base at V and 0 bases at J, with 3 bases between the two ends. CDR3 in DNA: TGTGCCAGCAGTGAAGGGTTGAACACTGAAGCTTTCTTT. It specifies CASSEGLNTEAFF.

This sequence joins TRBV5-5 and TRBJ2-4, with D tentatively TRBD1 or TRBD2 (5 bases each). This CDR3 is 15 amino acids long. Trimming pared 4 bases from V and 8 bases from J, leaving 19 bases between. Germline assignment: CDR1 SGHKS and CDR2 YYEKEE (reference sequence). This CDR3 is CASSTGTQNLDIQYF. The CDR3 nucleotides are TGTGCCAGCAGCACCGGGACCCAGAATTTGGACATTCAGTACTTC. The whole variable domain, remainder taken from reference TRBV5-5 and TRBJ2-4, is DAGVTQSPTHLIKTRGQQVTLRCSPISGHKSVSWYQQVLGQGPQFIFQYYEKEERGRGNFPDRFSARQFPNYSSELNVNALLLGDSALYLCASSTGTQNLDIQYFGAGTRLSVL.

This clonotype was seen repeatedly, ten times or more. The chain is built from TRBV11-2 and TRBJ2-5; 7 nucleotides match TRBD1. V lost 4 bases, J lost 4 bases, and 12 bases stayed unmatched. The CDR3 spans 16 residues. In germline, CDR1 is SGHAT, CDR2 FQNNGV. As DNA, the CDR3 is TGTGCCAGCAGCTGGGACAGTACAAGGTGGCTAGAGACCCAGTACTTC. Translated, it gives CASSWDSTRWLETQYF.

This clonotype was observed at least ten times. As DNA, the CDR3 is TGTGCCAGCAGCCCCCTGGCAGCCTTCAGTGACAATGAGCAGTTCTTC. Its protein product is CASSPLAAFSDNEQFF. The chain carries TRBV12-3 or TRBV12-4 and TRBJ2-1; D remains ambiguous. The CDR3 sequence is 16 residues long. V was cut by 6 bases and J by 5 bases, with 20 bases left in between.

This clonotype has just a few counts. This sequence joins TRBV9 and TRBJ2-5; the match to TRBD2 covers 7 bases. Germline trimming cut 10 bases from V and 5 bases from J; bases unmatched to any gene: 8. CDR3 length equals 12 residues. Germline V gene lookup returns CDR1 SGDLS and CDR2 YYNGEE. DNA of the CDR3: TGTGCCTCCGGGGCGGGAGACGAGACCCAGTACTTC. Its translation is CASGAGDETQYF. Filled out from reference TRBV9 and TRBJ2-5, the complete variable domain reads DSGVTQTPKHLITATGQRVTLRCSPRSGDLSVYWYQQSLDQGLQFLIQYYNGEERAKGNILERFSAQQFPDLHSELNLSSLELGDSALYFCASGAGDETQYFGPGTRLLVL.

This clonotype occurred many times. This chain's CDR3 is CASSLDGFEQYF. CDR3 in DNA: TGTGCCAGCAGCTTAGACGGCTTCGAGCAGTACTTC. The chain combines TRBV7-9 with TRBJ2-7; D is unclear. Germline V gene data show CDR1 as SEHNR and CDR2 as FQNEAQ (reference sequence). The CDR3 has 12 residues. V dropped 1 base and J dropped 6 bases, with 7 bases sitting between them.

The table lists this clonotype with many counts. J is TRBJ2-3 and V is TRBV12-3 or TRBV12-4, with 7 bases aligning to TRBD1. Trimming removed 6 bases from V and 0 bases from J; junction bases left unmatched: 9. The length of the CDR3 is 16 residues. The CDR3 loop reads CASRPRDRRSTDTQYF. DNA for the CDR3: TGTGCCAGCAGGCCTCGGGACAGAAGGAGCACAGATACGCAGTATTTT.

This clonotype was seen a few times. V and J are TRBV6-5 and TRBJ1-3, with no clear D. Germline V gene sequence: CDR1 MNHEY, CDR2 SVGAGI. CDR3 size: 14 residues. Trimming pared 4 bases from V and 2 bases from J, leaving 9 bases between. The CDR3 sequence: CASSSTAAGNTIYF. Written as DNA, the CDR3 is TGTGCCAGCAGTTCGACTGCCGCTGGAAACACCATATATTTT.

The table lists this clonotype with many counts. The CDR3 loop reads CASSVDPGRSSYNEQFF. The CDR3 DNA reads as TGTGCCAGCAGTGTGGACCCGGGACGGAGCTCCTACAATGAGCAGTTCTTC. This chain uses TRBV2 with TRBJ2-1; D may be TRBD1 or TRBD2 (5 bases each). The CDR3 runs 17 residues. The V and J ends lost 4 bases and 0 bases respectively, with 16 bases between them. Germline CDR1 SNHLY, CDR2 FYNNEI.

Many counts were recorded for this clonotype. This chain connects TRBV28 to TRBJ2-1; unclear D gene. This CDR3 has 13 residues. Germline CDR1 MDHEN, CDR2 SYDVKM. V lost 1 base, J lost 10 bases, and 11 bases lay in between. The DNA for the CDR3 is TGTGCCAGCAGTTTATCGAGCCCCGGGGAGCAGTTCTTC. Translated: CASSLSSPGEQFF.

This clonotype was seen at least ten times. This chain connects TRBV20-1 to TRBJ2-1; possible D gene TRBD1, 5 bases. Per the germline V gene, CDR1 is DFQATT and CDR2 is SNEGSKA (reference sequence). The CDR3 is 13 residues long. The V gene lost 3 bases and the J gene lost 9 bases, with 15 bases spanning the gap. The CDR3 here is CSASLAWGGEQFF. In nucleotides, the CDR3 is TGCAGTGCTAGTCTCGCCTGGGGCGGTGAGCAGTTCTTC.

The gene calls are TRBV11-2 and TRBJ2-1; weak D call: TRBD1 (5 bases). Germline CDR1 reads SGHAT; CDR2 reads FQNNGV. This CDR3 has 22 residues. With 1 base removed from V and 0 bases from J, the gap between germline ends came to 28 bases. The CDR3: CASSLGPVIVGRNQLSYNEQFF. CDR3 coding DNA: TGTGCCAGCAGCTTAGGTCCTGTAATAGTGGGGCGGAATCAACTCTCCTACAATGAGCAGTTCTTC.

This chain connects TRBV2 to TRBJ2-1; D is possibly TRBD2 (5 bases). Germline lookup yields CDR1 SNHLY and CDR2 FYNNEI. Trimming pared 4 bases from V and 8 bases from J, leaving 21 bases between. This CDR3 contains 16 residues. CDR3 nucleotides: TGTGCCAGCAGTGGTGACCGTGGACCCCCGGAGGATGAGCAGTTCTTC. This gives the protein CASSGDRGPPEDEQFF.

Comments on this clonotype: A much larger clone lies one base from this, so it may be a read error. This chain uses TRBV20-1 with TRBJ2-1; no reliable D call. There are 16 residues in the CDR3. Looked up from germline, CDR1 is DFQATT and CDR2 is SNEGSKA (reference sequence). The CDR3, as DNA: TGCTGTGCTAGAGATTTAAGAGGCAGGTCCTACAATGAGCAGTTCTTC. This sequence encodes CCARDLRGRSYNEQFF.

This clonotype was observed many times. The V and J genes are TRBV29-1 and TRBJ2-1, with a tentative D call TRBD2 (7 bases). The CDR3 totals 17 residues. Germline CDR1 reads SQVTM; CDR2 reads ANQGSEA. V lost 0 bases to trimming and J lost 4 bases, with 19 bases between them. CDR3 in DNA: TGCAGCGTTGAAGATAGGGGGGGCGTTAGTCCATACAATGAGCAGTTCTTC. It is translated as CSVEDRGGVSPYNEQFF.

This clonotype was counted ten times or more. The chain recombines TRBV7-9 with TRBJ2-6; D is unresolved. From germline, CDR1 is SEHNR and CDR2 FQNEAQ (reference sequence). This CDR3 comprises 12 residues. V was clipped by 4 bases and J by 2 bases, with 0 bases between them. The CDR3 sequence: CASSSGANVLTF. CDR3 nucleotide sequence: TGTGCCAGCAGCTCTGGGGCCAACGTCCTGACTTTC.

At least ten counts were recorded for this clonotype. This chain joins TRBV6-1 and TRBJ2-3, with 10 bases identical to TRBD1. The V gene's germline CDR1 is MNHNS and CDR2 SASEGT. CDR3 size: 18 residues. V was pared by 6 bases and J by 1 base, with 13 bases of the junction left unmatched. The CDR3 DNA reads TGTGCCAGCAGCCAGACAGGGGGCCGGTCGAATGGCACAGATACGCAGTATTTT. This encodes CASSQTGGRSNGTDTQYF.

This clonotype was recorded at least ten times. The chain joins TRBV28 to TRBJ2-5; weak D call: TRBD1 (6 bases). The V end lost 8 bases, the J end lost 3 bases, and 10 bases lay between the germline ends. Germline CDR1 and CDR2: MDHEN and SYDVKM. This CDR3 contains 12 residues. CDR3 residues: CASLNREETQYF. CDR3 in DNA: TGTGCCAGCTTAAACAGGGAAGAGACCCAGTACTTC.

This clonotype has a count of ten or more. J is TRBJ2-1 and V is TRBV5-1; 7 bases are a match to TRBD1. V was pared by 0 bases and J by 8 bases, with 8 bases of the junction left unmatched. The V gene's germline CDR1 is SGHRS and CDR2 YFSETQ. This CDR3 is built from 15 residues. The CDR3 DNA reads TGCGCCAGCAGCTTGGTACAGGGGAAATACGATGAGCAGTTCTTC. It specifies CASSLVQGKYDEQFF.